The clone carrying this T cell receptor (beta chain) was seen more than once but under ten times. Its specificity is not known. TCRdb re-derived calls from the reads in MiXCR, one entry per CDR3 protein. The sample has about 69,000 distinct CDR3 sequences; approximately 30% are singletons. V dropped 8 bases and J dropped 3 bases, with 8 bases sitting between them. This CDR3 is built from 11 residues. Per the germline V gene, CDR1 is MDHEN and CDR2 is SYDVKM. This sample is part of a study of T cell repertoires in cytomegalovirus infection. Findings and limits, study-wide: The ex vivo response showed dominance by HLA-C-restricted CMV-specific TCR beta clonotypes.

The V gene is TRBV28, the J gene TRBJ2-7, with D perhaps matching TRBD2 (5 bases). The TCR originated in a human donor in good health (CMV status not recorded). Some clones in this sample may be carry-over from other donors' samples. The source was CD8+ T cells from cultured PBMCs, collected from culture after CMV antigen stimulation. In DNA, the CDR3 is TGTGCCAGCCGAGAGGGCTACGAGCAGTACTTC. Translated, it gives CASREGYEQYF.